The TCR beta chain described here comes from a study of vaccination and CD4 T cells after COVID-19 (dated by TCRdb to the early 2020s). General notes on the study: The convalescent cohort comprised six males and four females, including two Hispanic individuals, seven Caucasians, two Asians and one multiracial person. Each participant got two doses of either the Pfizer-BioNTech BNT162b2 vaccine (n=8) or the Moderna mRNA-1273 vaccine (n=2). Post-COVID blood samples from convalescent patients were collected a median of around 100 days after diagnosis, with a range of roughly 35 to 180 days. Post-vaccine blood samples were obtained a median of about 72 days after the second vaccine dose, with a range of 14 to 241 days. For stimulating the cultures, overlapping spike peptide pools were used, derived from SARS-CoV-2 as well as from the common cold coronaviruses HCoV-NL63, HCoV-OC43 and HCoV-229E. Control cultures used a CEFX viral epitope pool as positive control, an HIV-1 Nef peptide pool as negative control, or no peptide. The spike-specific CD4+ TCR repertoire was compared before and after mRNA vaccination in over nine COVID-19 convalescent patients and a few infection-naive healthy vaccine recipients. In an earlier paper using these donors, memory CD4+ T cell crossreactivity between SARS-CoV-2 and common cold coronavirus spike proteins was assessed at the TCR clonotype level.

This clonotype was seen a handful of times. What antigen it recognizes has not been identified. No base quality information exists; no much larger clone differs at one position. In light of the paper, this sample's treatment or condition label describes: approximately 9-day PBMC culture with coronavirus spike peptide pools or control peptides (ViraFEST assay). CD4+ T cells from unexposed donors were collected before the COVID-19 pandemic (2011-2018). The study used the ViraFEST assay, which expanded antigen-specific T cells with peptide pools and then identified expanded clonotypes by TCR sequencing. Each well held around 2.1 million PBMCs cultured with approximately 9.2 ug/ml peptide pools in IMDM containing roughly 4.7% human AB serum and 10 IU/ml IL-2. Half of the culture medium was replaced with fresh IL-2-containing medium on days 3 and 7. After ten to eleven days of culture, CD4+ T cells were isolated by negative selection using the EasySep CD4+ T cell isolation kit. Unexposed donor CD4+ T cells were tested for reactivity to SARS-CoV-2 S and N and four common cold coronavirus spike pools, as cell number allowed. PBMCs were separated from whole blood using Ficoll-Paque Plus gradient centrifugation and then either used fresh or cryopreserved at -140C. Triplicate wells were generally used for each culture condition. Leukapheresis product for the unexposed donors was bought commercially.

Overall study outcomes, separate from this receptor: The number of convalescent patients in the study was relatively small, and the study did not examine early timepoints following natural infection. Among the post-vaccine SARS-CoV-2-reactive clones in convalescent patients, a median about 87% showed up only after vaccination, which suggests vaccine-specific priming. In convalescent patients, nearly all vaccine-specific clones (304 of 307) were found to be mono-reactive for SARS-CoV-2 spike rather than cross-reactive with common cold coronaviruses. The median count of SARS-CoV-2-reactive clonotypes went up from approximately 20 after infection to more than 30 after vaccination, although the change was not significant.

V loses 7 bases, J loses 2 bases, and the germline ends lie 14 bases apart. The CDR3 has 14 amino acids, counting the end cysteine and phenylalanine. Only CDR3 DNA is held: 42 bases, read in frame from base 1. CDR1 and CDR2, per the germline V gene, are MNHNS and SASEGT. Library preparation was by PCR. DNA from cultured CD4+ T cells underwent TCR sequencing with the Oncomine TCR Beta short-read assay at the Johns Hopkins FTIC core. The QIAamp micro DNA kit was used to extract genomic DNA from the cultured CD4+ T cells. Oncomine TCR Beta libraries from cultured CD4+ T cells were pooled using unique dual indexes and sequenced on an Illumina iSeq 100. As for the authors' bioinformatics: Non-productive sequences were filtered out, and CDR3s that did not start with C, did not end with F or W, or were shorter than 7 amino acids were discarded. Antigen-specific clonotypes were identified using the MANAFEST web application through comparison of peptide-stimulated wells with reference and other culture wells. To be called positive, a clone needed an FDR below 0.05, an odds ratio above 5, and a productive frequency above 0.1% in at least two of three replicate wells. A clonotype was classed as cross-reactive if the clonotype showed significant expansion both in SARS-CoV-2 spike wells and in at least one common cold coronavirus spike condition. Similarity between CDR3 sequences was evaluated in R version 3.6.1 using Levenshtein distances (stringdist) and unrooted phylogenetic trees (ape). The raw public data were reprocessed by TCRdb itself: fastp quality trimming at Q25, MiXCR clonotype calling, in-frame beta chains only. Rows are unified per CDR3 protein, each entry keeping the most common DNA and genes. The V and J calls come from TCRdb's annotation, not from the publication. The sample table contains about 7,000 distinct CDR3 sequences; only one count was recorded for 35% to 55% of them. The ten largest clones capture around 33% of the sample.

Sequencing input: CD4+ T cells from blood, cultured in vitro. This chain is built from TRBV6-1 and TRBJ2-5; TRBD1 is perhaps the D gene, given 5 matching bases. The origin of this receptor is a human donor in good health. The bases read TGTGCCAGCAAATTCTGGACAAGTCAAGAGACCCAGTACTTC. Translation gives CASKFWTSQETQYF.